The next 32 T cell receptor beta chains were all read from a single sample in a study of T-cell memory formation after mild COVID-19. TCRdb fed the 5' RACE reads into MiXCR, producing one record per CDR3 protein. Among over 250,000 distinct CDR3 sequences listed, more than 15% were seen once. Sequencing was carried out using PBMCs or a T cell subset sorted from them (not recorded which). These receptors all come from a man aged 18 to 35 who had mild COVID-19 (a few samples of this study predate the infection). Cell type and time point are not known.

V usage is TRBV2 and J usage is TRBJ2-2; D is possibly TRBD1 (5 bases). The CDR3 has 15 amino acids. The V and J ends lost 4 bases and 2 bases respectively, with 11 bases between them. Germline CDR1 and CDR2: SNHLY and FYNNEI. CDR3 nucleotides: TGTGCCAGCAGTGGACAGAGCTTCAACACCGGGGAGCTGTTTTTT. Translating gives CASSGQSFNTGELFF.

The gene calls are TRBV5-1 and TRBJ2-1; 9 bases align to TRBD1. Germline V CDR1 and CDR2: SGHRS, YFSETQ. Losses at the gene ends were 0 bases for V and 8 bases for J; bases not matched to a gene: 6. The CDR3 loop spans 15 amino acids. CDR3 sequence reads: CASSLGTGELYEQFF. The CDR3 DNA follows: TGCGCCAGCAGCTTGGGGACAGGGGAACTCTATGAGCAGTTCTTC.

V usage is TRBV5-1 and J usage is TRBJ2-2; TRBD2 agrees at 11 bases. Germline lookup yields CDR1 SGHRS and CDR2 YFSETQ. J lost 7 bases, V lost 7 bases, and 15 bases had no gene match. The CDR3 loop spans 17 amino acids. CDR3 DNA sequence: TGCGCCAGCCGCCCCAGCCTAGCGGGGGGTCTTGGCGGGGAGCTGTTTTTT. Protein: CASRPSLAGGLGGELFF.

This clonotype was seen a handful of times. One junction end does not reproduce the germline sequence, and a read error may be involved. The chain joins TRBV7-7 to TRBJ2-3, with D unresolved. The CDR3 consists of 15 residues. Germline CDR1 reads SSHAT; CDR2 reads FNYEAQ (reference sequence). The CDR3 protein is CASSPRYSSTDTQYF. As DNA, the CDR3 is TGTGCTAGCAGCCCTAGGTACAGTAGCACAGATACGCAGTATTTT.

The rearrangement joins TRBV6-6 to TRBJ2-7; 7 bases match TRBD1. CDR3 length: 13 residues. J lost 6 bases, V lost 8 bases, and 10 bases had no gene match. CDR1 is MNHNY and CDR2 is SVGAGI in the germline V gene (reference sequence). The CDR3 region is CASGKTGFGEQYV. CDR3 bases: TGTGCCAGCGGCAAGACAGGGTTTGGCGAGCAGTACGTC.

The J gene is TRBJ2-7, the V gene TRBV7-6, with D possibly called TRBD1 or TRBD2 (5 bases each). CDR3 length equals 16 residues. Germline lookup yields CDR1 SGHVS and CDR2 FNYEAQ. The V end lost 1 base, the J end lost 0 bases, and 13 bases lay between the germline ends. In nucleotides, the CDR3 is TGTGCCAGCAGCTTAGGCCTCGGGGCGAGCTCCTACGAGCAGTACTTC. Amino acid sequence: CASSLGLGASSYEQYF.

Written as DNA, the CDR3 is TGCAGTGCTAGAGGTGCAGGGCGAGACACCGGGGAGCTGTTTTTT. Protein product: CSARGAGRDTGELFF. The chain links TRBV20-1 to TRBJ2-2, with a tentative D call TRBD1 (5 bases). V was cut by 1 base and J by 3 bases, with 12 bases left in between. Germline V gene lookup returns CDR1 DFQATT and CDR2 SNEGSKA (reference sequence). The CDR3 has 15 amino acids.

This clonotype was detected only a few times. J is TRBJ2-3 and V is TRBV18; 7 nucleotides align to TRBD2. V shed 2 bases, J shed 5 bases, and the junction held 4 bases outside the gene matches. The CDR3 is 14 residues long. Germline V CDR1 and CDR2: KGHSH, LQKENI. This chain's CDR3 is CASSPGTIEDTQYF. The CDR3 nucleotides are TGTGCCAGCTCACCAGGGACTATTGAAGATACGCAGTATTTT.

This rearrangement joins TRBV12-3 or TRBV12-4 to TRBJ2-1; D possibly corresponds to TRBD2 (6 bases). CDR3 length equals 12 residues. Trimming removed 7 bases at V and 8 bases at J, with 12 bases between. The CDR3 here is CASNRGLDEQFF. The CDR3 nucleotides are TGTGCCAGCAACCGGGGGTTAGATGAGCAGTTCTTC.

This clonotype was seen a few times. J is TRBJ2-2 and V is TRBV4-2; tentatively, D is TRBD1 or TRBD2 (5 bases each). With 1 base removed from V and 7 bases from J, the gap between germline ends came to 10 bases. Germline CDR1 LGHNA, CDR2 YNFKEQ. This CDR3 comprises 14 residues. Here the CDR3 reads CASSQGQRGGELFF. CDR3 nucleotide sequence: TGTGCCAGCAGCCAAGGACAGAGGGGCGGGGAGCTGTTTTTT.

The gene calls are TRBV20-1 and TRBJ2-5; tentatively, D is TRBD2 (7 bases). This CDR3 comprises 14 residues. Trimming shortened V by 4 bases and J by 2 bases, and 14 bases separated the two germline ends. CDR1 and CDR2 (germline): DFQATT, SNEGSKA (reference sequence). CDR3 sequence (DNA): TGCAGTGCTAACGGCGGGGGCGATCAAGAGACCCAGTACTTC. It yields the protein CSANGGGDQETQYF.

This clonotype was found a few times. This chain connects TRBV4-3 to TRBJ1-3; no firm D call. V was trimmed by 3 bases and J by 4 bases, leaving 4 bases between them. The CDR3 extends over 12 amino acids. Germline V lookup: CDR1 LGHNA, CDR2 YSLEER. This CDR3 reads CASSHTGNTIYF. CDR3 sequence (DNA): TGCGCCAGCAGCCATACGGGAAACACCATATATTTT.

The rearrangement joins TRBV5-1 to TRBJ2-3, with D unresolved. The germline V gene has CDR1 SGHRS and CDR2 YFSETQ. Trimming removed 0 bases from V and 5 bases from J, with 16 bases in between. This CDR3 spans 16 amino acids. CDR3 DNA sequence: TGCGCCAGCAGCTTGGAGGGAACGGTGATAGGAGATACGCAGTATTTT. Translation gives CASSLEGTVIGDTQYF.

V is TRBV4-3 and J is TRBJ1-2, with D perhaps TRBD1 (5 bases). The V gene's germline CDR1 is LGHNA and CDR2 YSLEER. CDR3 length: 14 residues. V lost 0 bases, J lost 8 bases, and 13 bases lay in between. The chain's CDR3 is CASSQESGAGGYTF. The CDR3 nucleotides are TGCGCCAGCAGCCAAGAAAGTGGAGCAGGGGGCTACACCTTC.

This chain joins TRBV29-1 and TRBJ2-3, with D possibly TRBD2 on 5 matching bases. This CDR3 has 14 residues. Per germline, CDR1 SQVTM and CDR2 ANQGSEA. Trimming pared 8 bases from V and 3 bases from J, leaving 18 bases between. The CDR3 sequence: CSTASERTTDTQYF. CDR3 sequence (DNA): TGCAGCACCGCGTCCGAGAGGACTACAGATACGCAGTATTTT.

The V and J genes are TRBV11-2 and TRBJ2-1; 9 bases agree with TRBD1. Germline V lookup: CDR1 SGHAT, CDR2 FQNNGV. This CDR3 comprises 14 residues. With V trimmed by 6 bases and J by 3 bases, 3 bases remained unmatched. CDR3 in DNA: TGTGCCAGCAGGCCGGGACAGGGCTACAATGAGCAGTTCTTC. It specifies CASRPGQGYNEQFF.

This clonotype has ten or more counts. The chain carries TRBV7-9 and TRBJ1-6, with D unresolved. Germline CDR1 reads SEHNR; CDR2 reads FQNEAQ (reference sequence). This CDR3 region has 13 residues. Trimming stripped 4 bases from V and 10 bases from J, with 11 bases between. CDR3 in amino acids: CASSSWTGSPLHF. The CDR3 nucleotides are TGTGCCAGCAGCTCCTGGACCGGGTCACCCCTCCACTTT.

This clonotype was observed a handful of times. This chain joins TRBV5-6 and TRBJ2-7; D not certain. The V gene's germline CDR1 is SGHDT and CDR2 YYEEEE. This CDR3 has 12 residues. V gave up 3 bases and J gave up 4 bases, with 8 bases separating them. CDR3 loop: CASSYGPYEQYV. CDR3 in DNA: TGTGCCAGCAGCTATGGACCTTACGAGCAGTACGTC.

This clonotype showed up many times. The genes are TRBV28 and TRBJ2-2; unclear D gene. The V gene lost 2 bases and the J gene lost 4 bases, with 5 bases spanning the gap. Germline CDR1 reads MDHEN; CDR2 reads SYDVKM. This CDR3 comprises 13 residues. The CDR3 coding sequence is TGTGCCAGCAGTTTAATCGGCACCGGGGAGCTGTTTTTT. Amino acids: CASSLIGTGELFF.

V is TRBV5-1 and J is TRBJ2-7, with D perhaps TRBD1 (5 bases). There are 13 residues in the CDR3. V was pared by 0 bases and J by 5 bases, with 9 bases between. CDR1 SGHRS and CDR2 YFSETQ come from the germline V gene. The chain's CDR3 is CASSLAKGNEQYF. In DNA form, the CDR3 reads TGCGCCAGCAGCTTGGCCAAGGGGAACGAGCAGTACTTC.

CDR3: CSARPGVTNGYTF. The CDR3 DNA reads as TGCAGTGCTAGACCAGGGGTGACGAATGGCTACACCTTC. The chain employs TRBV20-1 and TRBJ1-2, with D maybe TRBD1 (6 bases). This CDR3 is built from 13 residues. Germline V gives CDR1 DFQATT, CDR2 SNEGSKA (reference sequence). The V end was cut by 2 bases, the J end by 6 bases, with 13 bases between.

The rearrangement joins TRBV6-6 to TRBJ1-4; D not resolved. CDR3 size: 15 residues. Looked up from germline, CDR1 is MNHNY and CDR2 is SVGAGI (reference sequence). Trimming stripped 2 bases from V and 5 bases from J, with 12 bases between. The CDR3 region is CASSYNRVINEKLFF. The CDR3 DNA reads as TGTGCCAGCAGTTACAATCGGGTGATCAATGAAAAACTGTTTTTT.

The chain recombines TRBV2 with TRBJ2-3, with D unclear. Trimming shortened V by 5 bases and J by 2 bases, and 11 bases separated the two germline ends. CDR3 length: 14 residues. Germline assignment: CDR1 SNHLY and CDR2 FYNNEI. The CDR3 sequence is CASSPFAATDTQYF. CDR3 bases: TGTGCCAGCAGTCCTTTCGCGGCCACAGATACGCAGTATTTT.

CDR3 region: CASSIGGLGTDTQYF. Written as DNA, the CDR3 is TGTGCCAGTAGTATAGGGGGACTCGGCACAGATACGCAGTATTTT. This chain links TRBV19 with TRBJ2-3, with D possibly TRBD2 on 6 matching bases. This CDR3 region has 15 residues. Germline assignment: CDR1 LNHDA and CDR2 SQIVND (reference sequence). Deletions cut 1 base from V and 1 base from J, with 9 bases between.

The chain combines TRBV5-1 with TRBJ2-3; tentatively, D is TRBD1 (6 bases). Germline CDR1 reads SGHRS; CDR2 reads YFSETQ. This CDR3 contains 16 residues. Trimming left V 4 bases short and J 2 bases short, with 17 bases between. This CDR3 reads CASSPGQLADTDTQYF. The CDR3, as DNA: TGCGCCAGCAGCCCCGGACAGCTTGCCGACACAGATACGCAGTATTTT.

The J gene is TRBJ1-5, the V gene TRBV7-2; D uncertain. Germline V gene lookup returns CDR1 SGHTA and CDR2 FQGNSA. The CDR3 length is 15 residues. Between the trimmed V and J ends, which lost 7 bases and 6 bases, there was a span of 19 bases. The CDR3 here is CASTLSPFWGQPQHF. The CDR3 bases are TGTGCCAGCACCTTGTCCCCTTTTTGGGGTCAGCCCCAGCATTTT.

The table lists this clonotype with a few counts. The chain has TRBV4-2 and TRBJ2-5; TRBD1 or TRBD2 may be the D gene (5 bases each). From germline, CDR1 is LGHNA and CDR2 YNFKEQ. This CDR3 is built from 15 residues. The V end lost 3 bases, the J end lost 4 bases, and 15 bases lay between the germline ends. This CDR3 reads CASSQSPGPRETQYF. The DNA of the CDR3 is TGTGCCAGCAGCCAGTCACCGGGGCCGAGAGAGACCCAGTACTTC.

The chain combines TRBV6-5 with TRBJ1-6, with D possibly TRBD1 on 5 matching bases. The length of the CDR3 is 15 residues. Trimming pared 6 bases from V and 9 bases from J, leaving 18 bases between. Germline CDR1 is MNHEY and CDR2 is SVGAGI. The CDR3 DNA reads as TGTGCCAGCAGCCTCTCGACAGAATTAAGTTCACCCCTCCACTTT. Its protein is CASSLSTELSSPLHF.

The V gene is TRBV7-8, the J gene TRBJ2-5; D could derive from TRBD1 or TRBD2 (5 bases each). Germline lookup yields CDR1 SGHVS and CDR2 FQNEAQ. V gave up 2 bases and J gave up 5 bases, with 15 bases separating them. The CDR3 length is 15 residues. In DNA form, the CDR3 reads TGTGCCAGCAGCTTAACGTCCGGGGCTGGGGAGACCCAGTACTTC. Residues: CASSLTSGAGETQYF.

The sample holds a few counts of this clonotype. V and J are TRBV9 and TRBJ2-7; maybe TRBD2 (5 bases). V lost 0 bases and J 2 bases, leaving 9 bases between the germline ends. The CDR3 is made up of 14 amino acids. The germline gives CDR1 SGDLS, CDR2 YYNGEE. This CDR3 is CASSVGADAYEQYF. The CDR3 DNA is TGTGCCAGCAGCGTAGGAGCGGACGCCTACGAGCAGTACTTC.

This clonotype was observed a handful of times. The chain employs TRBV5-1 and TRBJ2-3, with D possibly being TRBD2 (5 bases). The germline V and J ends were trimmed by 3 bases and 2 bases, with 22 bases remaining between them. The germline V gene has CDR1 SGHRS and CDR2 YFSETQ. This CDR3 is 18 amino acids long. The CDR3 nucleotides are TGCGCCAGCAGCTCTGCCCATGGACTGGGTGAGTTCACAGATACGCAGTATTTT. Its protein product is CASSSAHGLGEFTDTQYF.

This clonotype was found a few times. The V call is TRBV5-1, the J call TRBJ1-2, with D unclear. This CDR3 is 14 amino acids long. V lost 4 bases, J lost 7 bases, and 17 bases lay in between. CDR1 is SGHRS and CDR2 is YFSETQ in the germline V gene. CDR3 in amino acids: CASSPNSPPGGYTF. In DNA, the CDR3 is TGCGCCAGCAGCCCTAACTCCCCCCCGGGTGGCTACACCTTC.